The rows below give T cell receptor beta chains drawn from one sample of a study of cytomegalovirus exposure and HLA in healthy donors. The protocol was immunoSEQ multiplex PCR, while the TCRdb copy is restricted to in-frame clones and leaves out a portion. The sample lists about 140,000 clones, about 79% occurring once. Material for sequencing was PBMCs. The source is a man in his forties or fifties in good health and CMV-seropositive. Each CDR3 is given with its conserved first and last residue. D genes are given only for firm matches. A row's size may be missing; if present it is once, few, many or a size class.

V: TRBV5-4
size: .
D: TRBD1
J: TRBJ2-3
CDR3: CASRGQATDTQYF
DNA: TGTGCCAGCAGGGGACAGGCGACAGATACGCAGTATTTT

V: TRBV7-9
size: .
D: .
J: TRBJ1-2
CDR3: CAGTSFVGYGYTF
DNA: TGTGCCGGGACTAGCTTTGTGGGATATGGCTACACCTTC

V: TRBV7-2
size: .
D: .
J: TRBJ2-7
CDR3: CASSSPSSRYEQYF
DNA: TGTGCCAGCAGCTCTCCCTCTAGTAGGTACGAGCAGTACTTC

V: TRBV11-2
size: .
D: .
J: TRBJ1-2
CDR3: CASSRSYRRDADNYGYTF
DNA: TGTGCCAGCAGCCGCTCGTACAGGAGGGACGCAGACAACTATGGCTACACCTTC

V: TRBV5-6
size: .
D: .
J: TRBJ1-2
CDR3: CASSLWAGSNYGYTF
DNA: TGTGCCAGCAGCTTGTGGGCAGGATCTAACTATGGCTACACCTTC

V: TRBV20-1
size: .
D: .
J: TRBJ2-5
CDR3: CSAQRETQYF
DNA: TGCAGTGCTCAGAGGGAGACCCAGTACTTC

V: TRBV5-1
size: .
D: .
J: TRBJ2-2
CDR3: CASSLDSPGELFF
DNA: TGCGCCAGCAGCTTGGATAGTCCCGGGGAGCTGTTTTTT

V: TRBV29-1
size: .
D: TRBD2
J: TRBJ2-1
CDR3: CSVRREGLTIYNEQFF
DNA: TGCAGCGTTCGGCGGGAGGGTTTAACGATCTACAATGAGCAGTTCTTC

V: TRBV18
size: .
D: .
J: TRBJ2-2
CDR3: CASSPSAGAIITGELFF
DNA: TGTGCCAGCTCACCTTCCGCAGGGGCGATAATCACCGGGGAGCTGTTTTTT

V: TRBV7-8
size: .
D: .
J: TRBJ2-1
CDR3: CASSLASSRGVNEQFF
DNA: TGTGCCAGCAGCTTAGCATCTAGCAGGGGAGTCAATGAGCAGTTCTTC

V: TRBV19
size: .
D: TRBD1
J: TRBJ1-1
CDR3: CASTRQGYTEAFF
DNA: TGTGCCAGTACCCGACAGGGTTACACTGAAGCTTTCTTT

V: TRBV5-1
size: .
D: .
J: TRBJ1-1
CDR3: CASSFGGEAFF
DNA: TGCGCCAGCAGCTTTGGAGGAGAAGCTTTCTTT

V: TRBV5-8
size: once
D: .
J: TRBJ1-1
CDR3: CASSRLWTANTEAFF
DNA: TGTGCCAGCAGCCGTCTCTGGACAGCGAACACTGAAGCTTTCTTT

V: TRBV9
size: .
D: TRBD2
J: TRBJ2-1
CDR3: CASSSHRLAGVEQFF
DNA: TGTGCCAGCAGCTCGCACCGACTAGCGGGAGTTGAGCAGTTCTTC

V: TRBV7-8
size: .
D: .
J: TRBJ1-4
CDR3: CASSSTHGRPGQSNEKLFF
DNA: TGTGCCAGCAGCTCCACCCATGGCCGTCCCGGACAGAGTAATGAAAAACTGTTTTTT

V: TRBV18
size: .
D: .
J: TRBJ2-5
CDR3: CASSGIFSGETQYF
DNA: TGTGCCAGCTCAGGGATCTTTAGCGGAGAGACCCAGTACTTC

V: TRBV5-1
size: .
D: .
J: TRBJ2-5
CDR3: CASSLANSAAALETQYF
DNA: TGCGCCAGCAGCTTGGCCAATTCCGCGGCTGCTCTAGAGACCCAGTACTTC

V: TRBV5-4
size: .
D: .
J: TRBJ1-2
CDR3: CASSRTEGYTF
DNA: TGTGCCAGCAGCCGGACAGAAGGCTACACCTTC

V: TRBV7-9
size: .
D: TRBD2
J: TRBJ2-1
CDR3: CASRRSGGAKSENNEQFF
DNA: TGTGCCAGCAGACGTAGCGGGGGGGCGAAATCGGAAAACAATGAGCAGTTCTTC

V: TRBV18
size: .
D: .
J: TRBJ2-5
CDR3: CASSELETQYF
DNA: TGTGCCAGCTCAGAACTCGAGACCCAGTACTTC

V: TRBV9
size: .
D: .
J: TRBJ1-1
CDR3: CASSVGSAPGLTEAFF
DNA: TGTGCCAGCAGCGTAGGTTCAGCTCCGGGTCTCACTGAAGCTTTCTTT

V: TRBV9
size: few
D: .
J: TRBJ2-3
CDR3: CASSVSSADTQYF
DNA: TGTGCCAGCAGCGTAAGTAGCGCAGATACGCAGTATTTT

V: TRBV28
size: .
D: TRBD1
J: TRBJ1-5
CDR3: CASSLGGQSNQPQHF
DNA: TGTGCCAGCAGTTTAGGGGGACAGAGCAATCAGCCCCAGCATTTT

V: TRBV7-2
size: .
D: .
J: TRBJ1-1
CDR3: CASSPYHTEAFF
DNA: TGTGCCAGCAGCCCCTATCACACTGAAGCTTTCTTT

V: TRBV7-2
size: .
D: TRBD2
J: TRBJ2-3
CDR3: CASSLVAGEDTQYF
DNA: TGTGCCAGCAGCTTAGTGGCGGGGGAAGATACGCAGTATTTT

V: TRBV7-3
size: .
D: TRBD1
J: TRBJ1-6
CDR3: CASSLGQPNSPLHF
DNA: TGTGCCAGCAGCTTGGGACAGCCTAATTCACCCCTCCACTTT

V: TRBV13
size: .
D: TRBD2
J: TRBJ2-5
CDR3: CASSLAGGGGGSQQYF
DNA: TGTGCCAGCAGCTTAGCCGGGGGCGGGGGGGGCTCGCAGCAGTACTTC

V: TRBV6-6
size: .
D: TRBD1
J: TRBJ1-2
CDR3: CASSSQTGGFDGYTF
DNA: TGTGCCAGCAGTTCCCAGACAGGGGGCTTTGATGGCTACACCTTC

V: TRBV20-1
size: .
D: .
J: TRBJ1-2
CDR3: CSAPASEGYTF
DNA: TGCAGTGCTCCTGCCTCCGAGGGCTACACCTTC

V: TRBV7-2
size: .
D: .
J: TRBJ1-1
CDR3: CASSLSRLNTEAFF
DNA: TGTGCCAGCAGCTTAAGCCGCCTGAACACTGAAGCTTTCTTT

V: TRBV10-2
size: .
D: TRBD2
J: TRBJ2-1
CDR3: CASSERVAGPLGIF
DNA: TGCGCCAGCAGTGAGAGGGTAGCGGGGCCCCTTGGGATCTTC

V: TRBV5-1
size: once
D: .
J: TRBJ2-7
CDR3: CASSLALQGYEQYF
DNA: TGCGCCAGCAGCTTGGCGTTACAGGGCTACGAGCAGTACTTC

V: TRBV9
size: .
D: TRBD2
J: TRBJ2-1
CDR3: CASSPRGRGGAWNEQFF
DNA: TGTGCCAGCAGCCCCAGGGGACGCGGGGGGGCTTGGAATGAGCAGTTCTTC

V: TRBV6-1
size: few
D: TRBD1
J: TRBJ1-1
CDR3: CASDRGRRNTEAFF
DNA: TGTGCCAGCGACAGGGGGCGGAGGAACACTGAAGCTTTCTTT